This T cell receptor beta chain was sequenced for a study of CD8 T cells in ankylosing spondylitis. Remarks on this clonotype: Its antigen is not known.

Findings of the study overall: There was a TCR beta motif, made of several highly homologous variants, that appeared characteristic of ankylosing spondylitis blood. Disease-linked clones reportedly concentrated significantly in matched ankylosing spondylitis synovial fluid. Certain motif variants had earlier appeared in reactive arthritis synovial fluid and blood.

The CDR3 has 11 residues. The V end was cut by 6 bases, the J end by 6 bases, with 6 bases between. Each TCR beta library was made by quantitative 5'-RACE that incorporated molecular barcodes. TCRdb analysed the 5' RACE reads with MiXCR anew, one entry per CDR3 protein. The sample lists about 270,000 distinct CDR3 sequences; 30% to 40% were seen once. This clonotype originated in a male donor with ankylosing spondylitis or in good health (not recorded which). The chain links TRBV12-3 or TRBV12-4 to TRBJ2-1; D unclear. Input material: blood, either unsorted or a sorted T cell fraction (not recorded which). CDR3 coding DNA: TGTGCCAGCAGCCGAACCAATGAGCAGTTCTTC. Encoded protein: CASSRTNEQFF.